Sequencing of this T cell receptor beta chain was carried out in a study of blood T cell repertoires in COVID-19. Assay: immunoSEQ multiplex PCR; the TCRdb copy retains only in-frame clones and omits some. The data contain around 480,000 clones, around 88% of them singletons. CDR1 LNHDA and CDR2 SQIVND come from the germline V gene (reference sequence). This CDR3 has 14 amino acids. The germline V and J ends were trimmed by 1 base and 7 bases, with 10 bases remaining between them. The TCR originated in a woman in her forties or fifties with COVID-19, enrolled during active disease. The chain links TRBV19 to TRBJ1-4; the D gene is possibly TRBD1 (6 bases). The source material was peripheral blood. The CDR3: CASSIGGRGEKLFF. As DNA, the CDR3 is TGTGCCAGTAGTATAGGGGGGCGCGGTGAAAAACTGTTTTTT.